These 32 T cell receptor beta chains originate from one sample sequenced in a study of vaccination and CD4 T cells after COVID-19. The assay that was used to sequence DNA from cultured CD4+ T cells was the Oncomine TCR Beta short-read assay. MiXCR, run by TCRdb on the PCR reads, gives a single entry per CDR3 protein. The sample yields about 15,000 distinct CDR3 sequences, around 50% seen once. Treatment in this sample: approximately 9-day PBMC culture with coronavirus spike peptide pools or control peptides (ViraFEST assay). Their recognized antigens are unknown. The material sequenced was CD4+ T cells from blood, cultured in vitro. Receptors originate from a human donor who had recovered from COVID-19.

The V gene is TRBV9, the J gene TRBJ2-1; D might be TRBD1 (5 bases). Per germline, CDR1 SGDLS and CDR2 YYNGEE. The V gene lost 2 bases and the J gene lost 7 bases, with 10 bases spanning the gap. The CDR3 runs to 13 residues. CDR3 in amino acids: CASSVGLWNEQFF. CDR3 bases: TGTGCCAGCAGCGTGGGGCTGTGGAATGAGCAGTTCTTC.

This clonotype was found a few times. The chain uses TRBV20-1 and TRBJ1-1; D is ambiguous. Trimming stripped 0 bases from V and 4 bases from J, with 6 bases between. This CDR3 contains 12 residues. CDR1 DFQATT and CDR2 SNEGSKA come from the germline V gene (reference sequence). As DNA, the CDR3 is TGCAGTGCTAGAGAAATGGGCACTGAAGCTTTCTTT. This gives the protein CSAREMGTEAFF.

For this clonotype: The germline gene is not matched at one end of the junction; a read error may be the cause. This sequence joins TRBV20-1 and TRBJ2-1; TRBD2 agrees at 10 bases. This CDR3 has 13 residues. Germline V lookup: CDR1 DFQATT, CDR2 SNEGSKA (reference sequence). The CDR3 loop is CSAIAGGPNEQFF. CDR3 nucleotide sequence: TGCAGCGCTATAGCGGGAGGCCCGAATGAGCAGTTCTTC.

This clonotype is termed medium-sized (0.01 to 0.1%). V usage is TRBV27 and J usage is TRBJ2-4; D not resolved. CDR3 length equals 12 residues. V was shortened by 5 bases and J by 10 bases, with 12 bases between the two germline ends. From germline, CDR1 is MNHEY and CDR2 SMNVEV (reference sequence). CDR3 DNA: TGTGCCAGCAGTACGACCGGCCGTATTCAGTACTTC. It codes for CASSTTGRIQYF.

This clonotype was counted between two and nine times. The CDR3 DNA reads as TGCAGTGCTAGAGCCCCGAACACTGAAGCTTTCTTT. Its translation: CSARAPNTEAFF. The chain is built from TRBV20-1 and TRBJ1-1; D gene unclear. Per the germline V gene, CDR1 is DFQATT and CDR2 is SNEGSKA (reference sequence). Trimming cost V 1 base and J 1 base, with 4 bases left between them. The CDR3 spans 12 residues.

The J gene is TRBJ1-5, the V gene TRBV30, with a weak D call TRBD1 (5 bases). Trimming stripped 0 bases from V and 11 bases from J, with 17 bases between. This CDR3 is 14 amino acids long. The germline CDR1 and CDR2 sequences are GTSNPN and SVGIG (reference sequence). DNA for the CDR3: TGTGCCTGGAGTGTACGTTTGGACCGAGGGGCCCAGCATTTT. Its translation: CAWSVRLDRGAQHF.

The CDR3 here is CASSQDRGAGRAQHF. For the CDR3, the DNA is TGTGCCAGCAGCCAAGATAGAGGGGCTGGGAGAGCCCAGCATTTT. The chain uses TRBV4-2 and TRBJ1-5, with D possibly being TRBD1 (5 bases). Germline CDR1 and CDR2: LGHNA and YNFKEQ. The V and J ends lost 0 bases and 11 bases respectively, with 17 bases between them. CDR3 length: 15 residues.

The CDR3 coding sequence is TGCAGTGCTAGAGATCTGAACAATGAGCAGTTCTTC. It encodes CSARDLNNEQFF. This chain links TRBV20-1 with TRBJ2-1, with D unclear. This CDR3 comprises 12 residues. Deletions cut 0 bases from V and 5 bases from J, with 5 bases between. Germline CDR1 and CDR2: DFQATT and SNEGSKA (reference sequence).

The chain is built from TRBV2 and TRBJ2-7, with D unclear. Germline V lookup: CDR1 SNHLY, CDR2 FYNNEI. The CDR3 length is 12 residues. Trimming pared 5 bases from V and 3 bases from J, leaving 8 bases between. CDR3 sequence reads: CASSYTDYEQYF. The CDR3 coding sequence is TGTGCCAGCAGTTACACGGACTACGAGCAGTACTTC. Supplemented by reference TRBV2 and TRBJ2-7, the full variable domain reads EPEVTQTPSHQVTQMGQEVILRCVPISNHLYFYWYRQILGQKVEFLVSFYNNEISEKSEIFDDQFSVERPDGSNFTLKIRSTKLEDSAMYFCASSYTDYEQYFGPGTRLTVT.

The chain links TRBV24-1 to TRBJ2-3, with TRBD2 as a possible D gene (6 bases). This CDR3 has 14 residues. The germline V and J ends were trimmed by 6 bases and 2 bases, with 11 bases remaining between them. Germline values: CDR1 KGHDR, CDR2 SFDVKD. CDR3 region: CATSSGSPTDTQYF. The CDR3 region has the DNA TGTGCCACCAGTTCCGGGAGCCCCACAGATACGCAGTATTTT.

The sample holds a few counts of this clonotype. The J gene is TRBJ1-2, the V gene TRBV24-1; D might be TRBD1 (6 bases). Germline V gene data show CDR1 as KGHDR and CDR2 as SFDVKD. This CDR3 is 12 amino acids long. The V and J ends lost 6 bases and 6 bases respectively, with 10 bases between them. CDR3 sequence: CATSRRGDGYTF. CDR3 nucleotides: TGTGCCACCAGTAGAAGGGGGGATGGCTACACCTTC.

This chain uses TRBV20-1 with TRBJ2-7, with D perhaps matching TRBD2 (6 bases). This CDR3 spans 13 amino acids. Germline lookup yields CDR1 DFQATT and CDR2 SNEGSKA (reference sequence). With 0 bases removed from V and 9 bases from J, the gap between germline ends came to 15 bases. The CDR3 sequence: CSARDEGRNPQYF. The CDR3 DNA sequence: TGCAGTGCTAGAGATGAAGGGAGGAATCCGCAGTACTTC.

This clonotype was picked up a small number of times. Here the CDR3 DNA reads TGCAGTGCTTTAGCGGGAACGGGACGCGATACGCAGTATTTT. Protein sequence: CSALAGTGRDTQYF. This chain connects TRBV20-1 to TRBJ2-3, with 8 bases that match TRBD2. V lost 5 bases to trimming and J lost 6 bases; unmatched junction nucleotides: 10. Germline loops: CDR1 DFQATT, CDR2 SNEGSKA (reference sequence). The CDR3 totals 14 residues.

The CDR3 sequence: CASSLRHRPEAFF. As DNA, the CDR3 is TGTGCCAGCAGCTTGAGGCACCGGCCAGAAGCTTTCTTT. The V gene is TRBV7-2, the J gene TRBJ1-1; D is unresolved. Germline lookup yields CDR1 SGHTA and CDR2 FQGNSA. The CDR3 is made up of 13 amino acids. V shed 3 bases and J shed 8 bases, with 13 bases lying between them.

This CDR3 reads CASSSSAGFDGYTF. The DNA of the CDR3 is TGTGCCAGCAGCTCTAGTGCAGGATTCGACGGCTACACCTTC. The V and J genes are TRBV7-9 and TRBJ1-2, with D hard to call. The CDR3 has 14 amino acids. Germline lookup yields CDR1 SEHNR and CDR2 FQNEAQ (reference sequence). The V gene lost 4 bases and the J gene lost 8 bases, with 17 bases spanning the gap.

The CDR3 here is CASGNRGNQPQHF. The CDR3 bases are TGTGCCAGCGGTAACAGGGGCAATCAGCCCCAGCATTTT. V gene TRBV27 combines with J gene TRBJ1-5; D is perhaps TRBD1 (6 bases). The CDR3 length is 13 residues. The germline V gene encodes CDR1 MNHEY and CDR2 SMNVEV (reference sequence). V lost 8 bases and J 2 bases, leaving 10 bases between the germline ends.

In DNA form, the CDR3 reads TGCAGTGCTAGAGACCCGGGACTAGGGGTGAATGAGCAGTTCTTC. Amino acid sequence: CSARDPGLGVNEQFF. The chain recombines TRBV20-1 with TRBJ2-1; 8 bases line up with TRBD2. Germline assignment: CDR1 DFQATT and CDR2 SNEGSKA (reference sequence). CDR3 length: 15 residues. V shed 0 bases and J 7 bases; nucleotides not matched to a gene: 8.

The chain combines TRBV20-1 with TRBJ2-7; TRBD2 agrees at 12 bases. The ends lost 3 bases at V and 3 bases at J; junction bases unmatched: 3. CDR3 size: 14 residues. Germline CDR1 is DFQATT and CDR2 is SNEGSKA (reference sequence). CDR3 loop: CSARTSGSFYEQYF. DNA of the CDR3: TGCAGTGCTAGGACTAGCGGGAGCTTCTACGAGCAGTACTTC.

CDR3 sequence: CASSGRGSLSDEQFF. The CDR3 DNA sequence: TGCGCCAGCAGCGGCAGGGGGTCCCTCTCCGATGAGCAGTTCTTC. The chain combines TRBV5-1 with TRBJ2-1; 7 positions match TRBD1. Germline CDR1 and CDR2: SGHRS and YFSETQ. This CDR3 has 15 amino acids. V was pared by 4 bases and J by 8 bases, with 12 bases of the junction left unmatched.

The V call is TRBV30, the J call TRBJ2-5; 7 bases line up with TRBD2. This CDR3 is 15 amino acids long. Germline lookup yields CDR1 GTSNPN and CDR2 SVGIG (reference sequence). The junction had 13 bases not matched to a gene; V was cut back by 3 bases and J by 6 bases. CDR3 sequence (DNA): TGTGCCTGGAGACCCACCGGCCGAAGCGGGAAGACCCAGTACTTC. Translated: CAWRPTGRSGKTQYF.

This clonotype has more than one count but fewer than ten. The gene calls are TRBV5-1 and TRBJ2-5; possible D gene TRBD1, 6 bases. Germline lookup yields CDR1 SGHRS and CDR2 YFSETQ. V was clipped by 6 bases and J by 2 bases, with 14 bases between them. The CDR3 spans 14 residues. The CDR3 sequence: CASTTWDMQETQYF. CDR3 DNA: TGCGCCAGCACTACGTGGGACATGCAAGAGACCCAGTACTTC.

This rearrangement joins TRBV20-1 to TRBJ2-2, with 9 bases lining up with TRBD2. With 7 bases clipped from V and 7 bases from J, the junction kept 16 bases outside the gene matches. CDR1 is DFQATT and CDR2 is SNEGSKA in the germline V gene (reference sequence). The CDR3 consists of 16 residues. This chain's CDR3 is CSVLAAGGAGGGELFF. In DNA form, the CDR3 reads TGCAGTGTTCTCGCAGCGGGAGGTGCGGGCGGCGGGGAGCTGTTTTTT.

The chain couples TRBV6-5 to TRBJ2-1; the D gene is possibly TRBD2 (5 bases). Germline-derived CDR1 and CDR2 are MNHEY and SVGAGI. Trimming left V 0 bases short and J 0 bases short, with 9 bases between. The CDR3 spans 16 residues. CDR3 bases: TGTGCCAGCAGTTACTCGAGTGGGAGCTCCTACAATGAGCAGTTCTTC. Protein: CASSYSSGSSYNEQFF.

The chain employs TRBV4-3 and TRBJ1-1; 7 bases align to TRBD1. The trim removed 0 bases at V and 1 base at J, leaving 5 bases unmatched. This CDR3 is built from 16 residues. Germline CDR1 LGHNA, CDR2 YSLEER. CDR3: CASSQDWAGGNTEAFF. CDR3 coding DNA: TGCGCCAGCAGCCAAGATTGGGCAGGGGGGAACACTGAAGCTTTCTTT.

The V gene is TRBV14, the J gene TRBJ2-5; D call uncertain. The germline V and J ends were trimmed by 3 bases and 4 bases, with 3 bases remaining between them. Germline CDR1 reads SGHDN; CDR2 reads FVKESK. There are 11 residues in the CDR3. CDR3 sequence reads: CASSQLETQYF. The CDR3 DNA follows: TGTGCCAGCAGCCAGTTAGAGACCCAGTACTTC.

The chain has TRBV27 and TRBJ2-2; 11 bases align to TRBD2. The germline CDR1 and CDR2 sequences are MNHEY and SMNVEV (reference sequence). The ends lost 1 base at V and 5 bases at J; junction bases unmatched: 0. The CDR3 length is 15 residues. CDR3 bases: TGTGCCAGCAGTTTATGGACTAGCGGGACCGGGGAGCTGTTTTTT. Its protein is CASSLWTSGTGELFF.

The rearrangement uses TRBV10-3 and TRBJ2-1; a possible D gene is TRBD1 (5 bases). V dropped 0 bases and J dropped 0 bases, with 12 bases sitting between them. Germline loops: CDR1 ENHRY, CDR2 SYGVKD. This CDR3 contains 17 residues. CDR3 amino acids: CAISESSGKGSYNEQFF. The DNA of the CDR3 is TGTGCCATCAGTGAGTCGTCAGGGAAGGGCTCCTACAATGAGCAGTTCTTC.

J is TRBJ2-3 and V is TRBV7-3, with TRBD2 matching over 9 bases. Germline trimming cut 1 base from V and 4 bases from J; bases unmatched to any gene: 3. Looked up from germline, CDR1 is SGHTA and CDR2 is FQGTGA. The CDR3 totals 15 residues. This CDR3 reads CASSLMAGGADTQYF. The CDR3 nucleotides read TGTGCCAGCAGCTTAATGGCGGGAGGGGCAGATACGCAGTATTTT.

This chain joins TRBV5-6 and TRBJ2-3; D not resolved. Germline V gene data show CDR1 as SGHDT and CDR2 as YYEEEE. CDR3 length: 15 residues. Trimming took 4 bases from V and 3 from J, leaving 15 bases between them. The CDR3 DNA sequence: TGTGCCAGCAGCGGGTGGGATATAAGAACAGATACGCAGTATTTT. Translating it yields CASSGWDIRTDTQYF.

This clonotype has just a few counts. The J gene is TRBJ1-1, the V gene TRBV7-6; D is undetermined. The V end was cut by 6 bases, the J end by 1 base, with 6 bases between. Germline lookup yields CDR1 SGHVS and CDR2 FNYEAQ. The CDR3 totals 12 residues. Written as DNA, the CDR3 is TGTGCCAGCAGAAATGGGAACACTGAAGCTTTCTTT. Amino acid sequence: CASRNGNTEAFF.

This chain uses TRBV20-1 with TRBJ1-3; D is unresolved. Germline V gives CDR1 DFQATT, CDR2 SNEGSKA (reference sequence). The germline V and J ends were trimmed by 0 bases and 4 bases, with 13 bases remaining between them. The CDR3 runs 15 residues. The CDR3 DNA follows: TGCAGTGCTAGAGATCGATTGGACTTCGGAAACACCATATATTTT. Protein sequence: CSARDRLDFGNTIYF.

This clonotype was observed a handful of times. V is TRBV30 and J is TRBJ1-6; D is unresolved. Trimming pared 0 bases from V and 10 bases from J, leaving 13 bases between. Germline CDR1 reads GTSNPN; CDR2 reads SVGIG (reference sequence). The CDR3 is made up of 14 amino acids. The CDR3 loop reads CAWSVRSPSSPLHF. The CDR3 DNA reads TGTGCCTGGAGTGTAAGGAGCCCTTCATCACCCCTCCACTTT.